This T cell receptor beta chain was retrieved from a study of identical twins. CDR3 length: 16 amino acids. V lost 7 bases to trimming and J lost 3 bases, with 21 bases between them. This clonotype appeared a few times. Its specificity is not known. It was template switching that added a universal primer site, and there were unique molecular identifiers on the cDNA. TCRdb used MiXCR to reprocess the 5' RACE reads, holding one entry per CDR3 protein. The table records some 570,000 distinct CDR3 sequences, about a fifth of them present only once. Overall study findings and caveats: Insertions ran lower in abundant cord blood beta clonotypes, though not in memory repertoires. Cross-sectional statistical analysis, not tracking of the same donors, underpinned the conclusions.

The data were also submitted as part of a second study, on yellow fever vaccine responses in identical twins. That paper states: Twins' T cell vaccine responses reportedly looked partly convergent, partly personalized.

The sequence was collected from a woman aged 18-29 years in good health. The sequencing sample was made of CD4+ T cells sorted from blood. V is TRBV12-3 or TRBV12-4 and J is TRBJ1-1; D might be TRBD1 (5 bases). The CDR3 region is CASNSQRGLIHTEAFF. DNA for the CDR3: TGTGCCAGCAACTCCCAGCGGGGACTAATACACACTGAAGCTTTCTTT.